This T cell receptor beta chain was identified in a study of blood T cell repertoires in COVID-19. TCRdb keeps only in-frame clones here, not all; method: immunoSEQ multiplex PCR. The sample gives around 28,000 clones, 80% to 90% of which show up once; around 48% is in the top ten. The CDR3 extends over 14 amino acids. V was cut by 8 bases and J by 5 bases, with 21 bases left in between. Germline-derived CDR1 and CDR2 are SQVTM and ANQGSEA. This clonotype originated in a human donor with acute or convalescent COVID-19. The donor label of this sample is uncertain. This chain links TRBV29-1 with TRBJ1-2; tentatively, D is TRBD1 (6 bases). The sequencing sample was made of peripheral blood. The CDR3 loop is CSTLPEPGVYGYTF. CDR3 sequence (DNA): TGCAGCACGTTACCTGAACCAGGGGTATATGGCTACACCTTC. The variable domain in full, completed from reference TRBV29-1 and TRBJ1-2, reads SAVISQKPSRDICQRGTSLTIQCQVDSQVTMMFWYRQQPGQSLTLIATANQGSEATYESGFVIDKFPISRPNLTFSTLTVSNMSPEDSSIYLCSTLPEPGVYGYTFGSGTRLTVV.